Each of the 23 T cell receptor beta chains below was sequenced from the same sample in a study of blood T cell repertoires in COVID-19. Only in-frame clones appear in the TCRdb table, and some are missing; sequencing was by immunoSEQ multiplex PCR. The sample records roughly 250,000 clones, 75% to 90% being singletons. Sequenced material: PBMCs or T cells enriched from blood (not recorded which). These receptors came from a woman aged 25 to 39 who had recovered from COVID-19.

V and J are TRBV5-1 and TRBJ2-5, with TRBD1 matching 7 bases. The CDR3 runs 14 residues. J was trimmed by 5 bases and V by 0 bases; bases with no gene match: 4. Looked up from germline, CDR1 is SGHRS and CDR2 is YFSETQ. The CDR3 sequence is CASSLARGKETQYF. CDR3 nucleotide sequence: TGCGCCAGCAGCTTGGCCAGGGGGAAGGAGACCCAGTACTTC.

This clone showed up just a few times. The rearrangement uses TRBV28 and TRBJ1-2, with D uncertain. The length of the CDR3 is 13 residues. V shed 3 bases and J shed 6 bases, with 11 bases lying between them. Germline CDR1 reads MDHEN; CDR2 reads SYDVKM. As DNA, the CDR3 is TGTGCCAGCAGTTTTCGGGTTTCCGATGGCTACACCTTC. It codes for CASSFRVSDGYTF.

The J gene is TRBJ2-1, the V gene TRBV11-3, with D possibly being TRBD1 (7 bases). This CDR3 comprises 14 residues. Trimming cost V 2 bases and J 10 bases, with 15 bases left between them. From germline, CDR1 is SGHNT and CDR2 YENEEA. CDR3 protein: CASSLTFAGQEQFF. The CDR3 coding sequence is TGTGCCAGCAGCTTAACGTTTGCGGGACAGGAGCAGTTCTTC.

This sequence joins TRBV24-1 and TRBJ1-1; the match to TRBD1 covers 7 bases. The germline CDR1 and CDR2 sequences are KGHDR and SFDVKD. V was clipped by 2 bases and J by 7 bases; unmatched bases: 6. The CDR3 consists of 14 residues. This CDR3 reads CATSDSGTVGEAFF. DNA of the CDR3: TGTGCCACCAGTGATTCAGGGACAGTCGGTGAAGCTTTCTTT.

The chain links TRBV5-4 to TRBJ1-2, with 8 bases aligning to TRBD1. V lost 0 bases and J lost 0; bases outside the gene matches: 13. This CDR3 has 19 residues. Germline V lookup: CDR1 SGHNT, CDR2 YYREEE (reference sequence). This CDR3 is CASSLGVWTGKKANYGYTF. Here the CDR3 DNA reads TGTGCCAGCAGCTTGGGGGTCTGGACAGGGAAAAAGGCTAACTATGGCTACACCTTC.

The V and J genes are TRBV7-9 and TRBJ2-1, with TRBD2 matching over 7 bases. The CDR3 has 16 residues. Germline V gene data show CDR1 as SEHNR and CDR2 as FQNEAQ (reference sequence). The ends lost 5 bases at V and 4 bases at J; junction bases unmatched: 11. Written as DNA, the CDR3 is TGTGCCAGCAGCCCCCAGCGGGACCATCTTTACAATGAGCAGTTCTTC. Translated, it gives CASSPQRDHLYNEQFF. Full variable domain (missing parts from reference TRBV7-9 and TRBJ2-1): DTGVSQNPRHKITKRGQNVTFRCDPISEHNRLYWYRQTLGQGPEFLTYFQNEAQLEKSRLLSDRFSAERPKGSFSTLEIQRTEQGDSAMYLCASSPQRDHLYNEQFFGPGTRLTVL.

The chain couples TRBV28 to TRBJ2-1; 8 bases agree with TRBD1. V lost 2 bases, J lost 7 bases, and 7 bases stayed unmatched. The CDR3 runs 15 residues. CDR1 is MDHEN and CDR2 is SYDVKM in the germline V gene. CDR3 residues: CASSLMAQGANEQFF. The CDR3, as DNA: TGTGCCAGCAGTTTAATGGCCCAGGGGGCAAATGAGCAGTTCTTC.

This clone has just a few counts. The chain combines TRBV27 with TRBJ2-7; TRBD2 might be the D (6 bases). Germline CDR1 and CDR2: MNHEY and SMNVEV (reference sequence). The CDR3 length is 14 residues. V lost 5 bases to trimming and J lost 2 bases, with 13 bases between them. CDR3 nucleotide sequence: TGTGCCAGCAGTCCTCTAGCGAAACCCTACGAGCAGTACTTC. Protein product: CASSPLAKPYEQYF.

The chain combines TRBV3-1 (or the pseudogene TRBV3-2) with TRBJ1-6, with unresolved D. This CDR3 region has 16 residues. Trimming cost V 4 bases and J 4 bases, with 14 bases left between them. Germline V gives CDR1 LGHDT, CDR2 YNNKEL (reference sequence). CDR3 sequence (DNA): TGTGCCAGCAGCCGAACCCAGGTACTTTATAATTCACCCCTCCACTTT. Its protein product is CASSRTQVLYNSPLHF.

The chain employs TRBV11-1 and TRBJ1-6, with D unresolved. V lost 1 base to trimming and J lost 10 bases, with 14 bases between them. CDR3 size: 15 residues. Germline V CDR1 and CDR2: SGHAT, FQDESV (reference sequence). The CDR3 DNA sequence: TGTGCCAGCAGCTTAGAGGCGGCGACGCGGTCACCCCTCCACTTT. Residues: CASSLEAATRSPLHF.

This chain links TRBV28 with TRBJ1-5; unclear D gene. Germline V gives CDR1 MDHEN, CDR2 SYDVKM. The V end lost 3 bases, the J end lost 11 bases, and 11 bases lay between the germline ends. This CDR3 is 12 amino acids long. The CDR3 is CASSFPTGAQHF. CDR3 in DNA: TGTGCCAGCAGTTTTCCGACCGGGGCCCAGCATTTT.

The rearrangement joins TRBV5-6 to TRBJ1-1; possibly TRBD1 for D (5 bases). The CDR3 runs to 17 residues. V gave up 0 bases and J gave up 4 bases, with 19 bases separating them. The germline CDR1 and CDR2 sequences are SGHDT and YYEEEE. CDR3 sequence (DNA): TGTGCCAGCAGCTTGGGGGAGGGGTGGAGAGTTAGCACTGAAGCTTTCTTT. Amino acids: CASSLGEGWRVSTEAFF.

This sequence joins TRBV29-1 and TRBJ2-7; 9 bases align to TRBD1. Germline V gene sequence: CDR1 SQVTM, CDR2 ANQGSEA. This CDR3 is built from 15 residues. V gave up 3 bases and J gave up 2 bases; unmatched junction bases: 8. DNA of the CDR3: TGCAGCGTTGAGTACGACAGGGGGATCGCCTACGAGCAGTACTTC. Residues: CSVEYDRGIAYEQYF.

The rearrangement links TRBV11-3 to TRBJ2-1, with D possibly TRBD2 on 6 matching bases. The V gene's germline CDR1 is SGHNT and CDR2 YENEEA. The CDR3 totals 14 residues. The V end was cut by 5 bases, the J end by 8 bases, with 16 bases between. CDR3 loop: CASSDRSSGDEQFF. In DNA, the CDR3 is TGTGCCAGCAGCGACCGATCGTCGGGGGATGAGCAGTTCTTC.

The gene calls are TRBV5-6 and TRBJ2-5; D gene ambiguous. The CDR3 runs 13 residues. V was pared by 0 bases and J by 5 bases, with 8 bases between. Germline values: CDR1 SGHDT, CDR2 YYEEEE. The CDR3 protein is CASSLASMETQYF. The DNA of the CDR3 is TGTGCCAGCAGCTTGGCCTCTATGGAGACCCAGTACTTC.

The chain couples TRBV6-5 to TRBJ2-4; TRBD1 might be the D (5 bases). This CDR3 is 14 amino acids long. CDR1 is MNHEY, CDR2 SVGAGI, per germline. V was clipped by 8 bases and J by 3 bases, with 14 bases between them. The CDR3 DNA reads TGTGCCAGCCCCTCAGGGAAGGACAAAAACATTCAGTACTTC. The encoded protein is CASPSGKDKNIQYF.

This chain joins TRBV5-1 and TRBJ1-2; 8 bases match TRBD1. The CDR3 has 18 residues. Trimming at V came to 5 bases and at J to 3 bases, leaving 18 bases not matched to a gene. Per germline, CDR1 SGHRS and CDR2 YFSETQ. CDR3 in DNA: TGCGCCAGCAGGGTGGGGAGCTTACCAGGGGGCGCGGACTATGGCTACACCTTC. Encoded protein: CASRVGSLPGGADYGYTF.

V is TRBV5-1 and J is TRBJ1-1; D is unresolved. The CDR3 is made up of 13 amino acids. From germline, CDR1 is SGHRS and CDR2 YFSETQ. The V gene lost 5 bases and the J gene lost 5 bases, with 13 bases spanning the gap. This CDR3 is CASSLTTGTEAFF. Here the CDR3 DNA reads TGCGCCAGCAGTCTTACTACCGGGACTGAAGCTTTCTTT.

This sequence joins TRBV18 and TRBJ1-3; 8 positions match TRBD1. The germline V gene encodes CDR1 KGHSH and CDR2 LQKENI. CDR3 size: 14 residues. V lost 1 base to trimming and J lost 8 bases; unmatched junction nucleotides: 4. CDR3 in amino acids: CASSPRTGRDTIYF. The DNA for the CDR3 is TGTGCCAGCTCACCACGGACAGGGAGGGACACCATATATTTT.

This clone was seen a single time. This chain links TRBV7-4 with TRBJ1-6, with D maybe TRBD1 (6 bases). With 3 bases removed from V and 5 bases from J, the gap between germline ends came to 14 bases. The CDR3 runs 16 residues. Germline assignment: CDR1 SGHVT and CDR2 SQSDAQ. This CDR3 reads CASSFGGADNNSPLHF. The CDR3 DNA follows: TGTGCCAGCAGCTTCGGGGGGGCCGATAATAATTCACCCCTCCACTTT.

V usage is TRBV7-9 and J usage is TRBJ1-4, with D uncertain. The CDR3 sequence is 11 residues long. Trimming took 2 bases from V and 7 from J, leaving 2 bases between them. The V gene's germline CDR1 is SEHNR and CDR2 FQNEAQ (reference sequence). In DNA, the CDR3 is TGTGCCAGCAGCTTACGTGAAAAACTGTTTTTT. This gives the protein CASSLREKLFF.

V usage is TRBV10-1 and J usage is TRBJ2-7, with 11 positions matching TRBD2. The CDR3 is made up of 15 amino acids. The V gene's germline CDR1 is WNHNN and CDR2 SYGVQD (reference sequence). Trimming took 7 bases from V and 5 from J; bases not matched to a gene: 10. The CDR3, as DNA: TGCGCCAGCACCACCATTAGCGGGGGGGCGGACGAGCAGTACTTC. Protein sequence: CASTTISGGADEQYF.

This clone was found a few times. The rearrangement joins TRBV11-2 to TRBJ1-3; D not resolved. The germline V gene encodes CDR1 SGHAT and CDR2 FQNNGV. This CDR3 comprises 16 residues. V was pared by 6 bases and J by 0 bases, with 15 bases between. CDR3 in DNA: TGTGCCAGCAGGCCCTTACGGAGACTCTCTGGAAACACCATATATTTT. It translates to CASRPLRRLSGNTIYF.